This T cell receptor beta chain is drawn from a study of shared clonotypes between healthy human individuals. In the study overall: Sampling drew on donors who were a couple of women and a few men aged 18 to 49. Three plates were used per donor for CD4 naive, three for CD4 memory, two for CD8 naive and one for CD8 memory.

Whole-study results and caveats: Represented diversity (both genetic and exposure-history) was limited by the small number of donors.

Replicate PCRs from sorted subsets contained roughly 220 ng DNA, which is roughly 30,000 T cell genomes. Some clones are missing from TCRdb's copy, which holds only in-frame ones; the method was immunoSEQ multiplex PCR. This table holds 2,500,000 or so clones, roughly 93% found once. V lost 10 bases to trimming and J lost 5 bases; unmatched junction nucleotides: 11. The CDR3 runs to 14 residues. CDR1 and CDR2 (germline): LNHDA, SQIVND (reference sequence). As for this clone: Antigen specificity is unknown.

What was sequenced was naive CD4+ T cells from PBMCs. The subset: CD45RA+ positively selected. The TCR originated in a young man in good health. Some clones in this sample may be carry-over from other donors' samples. The chain is built from TRBV19 and TRBJ2-7; TRBD1 aligns across 10 bases. CDR3 sequence: CATSRGQGWDEQYF. The DNA for the CDR3 is TGTGCCACGAGCCGGGGACAGGGGTGGGACGAGCAGTACTTC. Variable domain in full (rest from reference TRBV19 and TRBJ2-7): DGGITQSPKYLFRKEGQNVTLSCEQNLNHDAMYWYRQDPGQGLRLIYYSQIVNDFQKGDIAEGYSVSREKKESFPLTVTSAQKNPTAFYLCATSRGQGWDEQYFGPGTRLTVT.